The entry that follows covers one T cell receptor (beta chain) sequence. Its antigen is not identified. This sequence may be a read error, since a much larger clone differs from it by one base. These data originate in a study of tumor-infiltrating lymphocytes in primary liver carcinoma. Reverse transcription of approximately 500 ng total RNA with a constant-region primer produced TCR beta cDNA. Three nested multiplex PCR rounds, a slightly modified ARM-PCR, produced the libraries for TCR beta. Forward primers for TRBV1-TRBV30 and a C-beta reverse primer served the first two PCR rounds, at around 9 cycles each. TCRdb fed the multiplex PCR reads into MiXCR, producing one record per CDR3 protein. The data hold fewer than 75,000 distinct CDR3 sequences, with about two thirds observed a single time. Unsorted bulk tissue (roughly 20-31 mg) underwent RNA and DNA co-extraction. The patients presented with primary liver carcinoma, which was managed through surgical resection. Every tumor sample analyzed contained over 80% viable tumor cells.

General study results and limits: Only about 8-25% of top clones were detected in all five tumor regions. Tumor specimens were characterized by a significantly higher top-250-clone fraction than blood (p = 0.039).

The germline CDR1 and CDR2 sequences are GTSNPN and SVGIG (reference sequence). CDR3 length: 15 residues. Sequencing was performed on liver tumor tissue from sampling region 4. The subset was: tumor region T4, right-lateral pole. The receptor's source is a man aged 35-49 years with primary liver carcinoma and hepatitis B virus infection. This chain links TRBV30 with TRBJ2-4, with 9 bases aligning to TRBD1. The CDR3 reads CAWGVGGQGLNIQYF. CDR3 sequence (DNA): TGTGCCTGGGGTGTAGGGGGACAGGGCCTAAACATTCAGTACTTC.